One TCR beta chain is described in this entry. Antigen unknown. This CDR3 fails to terminate in the conserved phenylalanine or tryptophan, so it likely reflects a read error. The data originate from a study of tumor-infiltrating lymphocytes in primary liver carcinoma. The overall study: Samples had roughly 3.65 to 8 million productive TCRbeta reads, comparable between tissue types.

The CDR3 totals 16 residues. Trimming removed 2 bases at V and 5 bases at J, with 17 bases between. Germline V gene sequence: CDR1 MNHEY, CDR2 SVGEGT. Priming with a constant-region primer yielded TCR beta cDNA from roughly 0.45 ug total RNA. Amplification in three nested multiplex PCR rounds with slightly modified ARM-PCR gave rise to TCR beta libraries. The first two PCR rounds, nine to ten cycles each, used TRBV1-TRBV30 forward primers and a C-beta reverse primer. TCRdb redid the calling of the multiplex PCR reads with MiXCR, one entry per CDR3 protein. Altogether nearly 45,000 distinct CDR3 sequences are present, 73% being singletons, with the ten largest covering over 15%. Study outcomes and limitations: In tumor-adjacent and tumor-blood pairs, overlap was lower than in tumor region pairs. Tumors had a significantly higher top-250-clone fraction than blood (p = 0.039).

Total RNA and DNA came together from about 21-30 mg of bulk tissue without cell sorting. Chronic HBV infection, untreated so far, was present in the patients. The clonotype comes from a man aged 40-55 years with primary liver carcinoma and hepatitis B virus infection. The material sequenced was liver tumor tissue from sampling region 2. Subset given: tumor region T2, inferior pole. This chain uses TRBV6-2 or TRBV6-3 with TRBJ2-3; D not certain. The CDR3 DNA reads as TGTGCCAGCAGTTACGGGATGTCCAGGAGTGAAGATACGCAGTATCTT. This translates into CASSYGMSRSEDTQYL.